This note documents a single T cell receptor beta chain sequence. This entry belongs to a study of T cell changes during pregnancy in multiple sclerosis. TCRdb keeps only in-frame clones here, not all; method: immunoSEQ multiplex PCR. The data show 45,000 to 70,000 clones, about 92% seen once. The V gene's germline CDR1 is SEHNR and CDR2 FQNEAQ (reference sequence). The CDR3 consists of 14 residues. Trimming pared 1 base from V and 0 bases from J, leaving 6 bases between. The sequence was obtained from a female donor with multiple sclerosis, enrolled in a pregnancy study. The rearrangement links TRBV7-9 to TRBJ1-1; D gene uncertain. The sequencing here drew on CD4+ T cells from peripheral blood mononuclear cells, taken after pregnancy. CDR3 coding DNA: TGTGCCAGCAGCTTAGGAGAGATGAACACTGAAGCTTTCTTT. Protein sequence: CASSLGEMNTEAFF.